This T cell receptor beta chain was found in a study of shared clonotypes between healthy human individuals. Overall study results and limits: Clonotype sharing across a handful of donors was observed for roughly 5% of naive CD4 clonotypes. Among the subsets, naive ones generally showed larger estimated richness than memory ones.

Germline CDR1 SGHVS, CDR2 FNYEAQ. With 5 bases clipped from V and 0 bases from J, the junction kept 1 base outside the gene matches. The CDR3 spans 14 residues. Points on this clone: The antigen is unknown.

Data came from immunoSEQ multiplex PCR; TCRdb stores just in-frame clones and leaves some out. The sample contains fewer than 1.4 million clones, about 80% of which appear only once. Memory CD4+ cells were the fraction left after CD45RA+ naive selection. The material sequenced was memory CD4+ T cells from PBMCs. Noted subset: CD45RA-negative fraction. The chain combines TRBV7-6 with TRBJ2-3; 8 bases fit TRBD2. The clonotype was recovered from a man younger than 35 in good health. Some clones in this sample may be carry-over from other donors' samples. The DNA for the CDR3 is TGTGCCAGCAGCCGGGGGGGGAGCACAGATACGCAGTATTTT. It specifies CASSRGGSTDTQYF.